The 13 T cell receptor beta chains below come from one sample, sequenced in a study of blood T cells in healthy people across ages. A sample-barcoded 5' primer and a J-beta primer mix were used in a second PCR of about 6 to 12 cycles. TCRdb re-called the 5' RACE reads through MiXCR, storing one row per CDR3 protein. The sample records some 1.8 million distinct CDR3 sequences, roughly two fifths being singletons. Sequenced input: blood. These TCRs come from a human donor in good health.

This clonotype has at least ten counts. The chain links TRBV7-3 to TRBJ2-4, with D perhaps matching TRBD2 (5 bases). The germline gives CDR1 SGHTA, CDR2 FQGTGA. The CDR3 loop spans 19 amino acids. V dropped 0 bases and J dropped 0 bases, with 18 bases sitting between them. CDR3 sequence: CASSLTIAGTGIAKNIQYF. In DNA, the CDR3 is TGTGCCAGCAGCTTAACGATAGCTGGTACGGGGATAGCCAAAAACATTCAGTACTTC. Variable domain in full (rest from reference TRBV7-3 and TRBJ2-4): GAGVSQTPSNKVTEKGKYVELRCDPISGHTALYWYRQSLGQGPEFLIYFQGTGAADDSGLPNDRFFAVRPEGSVSTLKIQRTERGDSAVYLCASSLTIAGTGIAKNIQYFGAGTRLSVL.

The chain carries TRBV2 and TRBJ1-1; D gene ambiguous. Trimming removed 4 bases from V and 9 bases from J, with 9 bases in between. The CDR3 totals 11 residues. The germline CDR1 and CDR2 sequences are SNHLY and FYNNEI. This chain's CDR3 is CASSVSAKAFF. CDR3 DNA: TGTGCCAGCAGTGTTTCAGCCAAAGCTTTCTTT.

The chain links TRBV6-1 to TRBJ1-5; TRBD1 is a possible D gene (5 bases). The CDR3 loop spans 19 amino acids. The germline V and J ends were trimmed by 8 bases and 2 bases, with 28 bases remaining between them. Per the germline V gene, CDR1 is MNHNS and CDR2 is SASEGT. CDR3 protein: CASCPRGSPGRVGNQPQHF. For the CDR3, the DNA is TGTGCCAGCTGCCCCCGGGGGTCGCCGGGACGGGTTGGCAATCAGCCCCAGCATTTT.

This clonotype was detected only a few times. The CDR3 DNA follows: TGTGCCAGCAGTTCTCTCACCGGGACAGGAATGTACGAGCAGTACTTC. Its translation is CASSSLTGTGMYEQYF. This sequence joins TRBV28 and TRBJ2-7, with TRBD1 matching 8 bases. Germline V gene data show CDR1 as MDHEN and CDR2 as SYDVKM. V trimming: 4 bases; J trimming: 4 bases; junction bases outside the gene matches: 12. CDR3 length: 16 amino acids.

The chain is built from TRBV14 and TRBJ2-3, with D tentatively TRBD1 (7 bases). With 0 bases removed from V and 2 bases from J, the gap between germline ends came to 12 bases. The CDR3 consists of 16 residues. Germline assignment: CDR1 SGHDN and CDR2 FVKESK. The CDR3 coding sequence is TGTGCCAGCAGCCAAGACCAGGGGGGACCCACAGATACGCAGTATTTT. As protein: CASSQDQGGPTDTQYF.

The chain uses TRBV11-2 and TRBJ1-1, with a weak D call TRBD1 (6 bases). V dropped 3 bases and J dropped 4 bases, with 15 bases sitting between them. The CDR3 loop spans 15 amino acids. CDR1 and CDR2 from the germline V gene are SGHAT and FQNNGV. CDR3: CASSFASGAGTEAFF. The DNA for the CDR3 is TGTGCCAGCAGCTTCGCGTCGGGGGCAGGCACTGAAGCTTTCTTT. The variable domain in full, with the rest retrieved from reference TRBV11-2 and TRBJ1-1, is EAGVAQSPRYKIIEKRQSVAFWCNPISGHATLYWYQQILGQGPKLLIQFQNNGVVDDSQLPKDRFSAERLKGVDSTLKIQPAKLEDSAVYLCASSFASGAGTEAFFGQGTRLTVV.

This clonotype has only a few counts. This sequence joins TRBV29-1 and TRBJ2-7; 8 nucleotides line up with TRBD1. CDR3 length equals 13 residues. Trimming cost V 3 bases and J 5 bases; bases outside gene matches: 6. Germline V gene lookup returns CDR1 SQVTM and CDR2 ANQGSEA. CDR3 nucleotides: TGCAGCGTTGACGTCTCAGGGGGCGACGAGCAGTACTTC. Encoded protein: CSVDVSGGDEQYF.

CDR3 nucleotide sequence: TGTGCCAGCAGCTTAGCGGGCAGGGGCCAGGATACGCAGTATTTT. It is translated as CASSLAGRGQDTQYF. The J gene is TRBJ2-3, the V gene TRBV7-8, with D maybe TRBD1 (6 bases). This CDR3 spans 15 amino acids. Germline V gene sequence: CDR1 SGHVS, CDR2 FQNEAQ. Trimming left V 0 bases short and J 6 bases short, with 13 bases between. The full variable domain, in which reference TRBV7-8 and TRBJ2-3 provide the parts outside the CDR3, is GAGVSQSPRYKVAKRGQDVALRCDPISGHVSLFWYQQALGQGPEFLTYFQNEAQLDKSGLPSDRFFAERPEGSVSTLKIQRTQQEDSAVYLCASSLAGRGQDTQYFGPGTRLTVL.

The rearrangement joins TRBV20-1 to TRBJ2-5; 10 nucleotides line up with TRBD2. The germline gives CDR1 DFQATT, CDR2 SNEGSKA (reference sequence). The CDR3 spans 17 residues. V lost 3 bases, J lost 4 bases, and 14 bases stayed unmatched. CDR3 residues: CSASPRSGGVLGETQYF. CDR3 nucleotides: TGCAGTGCTAGCCCGCGGAGCGGGGGGGTTTTAGGAGAGACCCAGTACTTC.

The CDR3 loop is CSVVRVYTGDGYNEQFF. The CDR3 DNA is TGCAGCGTTGTGAGGGTTTACACAGGGGATGGGTACAATGAGCAGTTCTTC. The chain uses TRBV29-1 and TRBJ2-1; TRBD1 matches 7 bases. Per germline, CDR1 SQVTM and CDR2 ANQGSEA. CDR3 length: 17 amino acids. V dropped 4 bases and J dropped 4; count of bases not matched to a gene: 16.

The chain has TRBV7-2 and TRBJ1-1, with no clear D. The CDR3 length is 15 residues. Germline V gene sequence: CDR1 SGHTA, CDR2 FQGNSA. Trimming cost V 5 bases and J 1 base, with 14 bases left between them. The CDR3 bases are TGTGCCAGCAGCCTCTACACCAATTCGAACACTGAAGCTTTCTTT. Residues: CASSLYTNSNTEAFF.

This clonotype was seen more than once but under ten times. This chain joins TRBV4-1 and TRBJ2-3; TRBD1 matches at 8 bases. Germline CDR1 and CDR2: MGHRA and YSYEKL. The CDR3 contains 16 residues. J gave up 4 bases and V 4 bases, and 10 bases lay outside the gene matches. The CDR3 nucleotides are TGCGCCAGCAGCCTTATATCAGGGGGCAGCGCAGATACGCAGTATTTT. It is translated as CASSLISGGSADTQYF.

Only a few counts were recorded for this clonotype. The CDR3 bases are TGTGCCAGCAGGGGGCTTAACGAGCAGTACTTC. Protein sequence: CASRGLNEQYF. This chain joins TRBV28 and TRBJ2-7, with D perhaps TRBD1 (5 bases). This CDR3 has 11 amino acids. Germline V lookup: CDR1 MDHEN, CDR2 SYDVKM. Between the trimmed V and J ends, which lost 6 bases and 5 bases, there was a span of 8 bases.